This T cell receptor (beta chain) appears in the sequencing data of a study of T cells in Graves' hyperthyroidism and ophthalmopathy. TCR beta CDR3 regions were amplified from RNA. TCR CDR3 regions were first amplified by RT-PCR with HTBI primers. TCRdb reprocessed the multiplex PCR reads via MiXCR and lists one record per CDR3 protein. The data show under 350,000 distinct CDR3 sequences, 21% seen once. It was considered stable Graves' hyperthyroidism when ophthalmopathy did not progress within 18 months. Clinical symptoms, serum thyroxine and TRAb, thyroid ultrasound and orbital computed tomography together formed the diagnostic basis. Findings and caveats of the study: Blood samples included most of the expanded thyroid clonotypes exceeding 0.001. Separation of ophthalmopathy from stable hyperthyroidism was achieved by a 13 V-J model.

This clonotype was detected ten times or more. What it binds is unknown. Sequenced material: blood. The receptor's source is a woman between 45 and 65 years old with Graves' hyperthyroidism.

The CDR3 DNA sequence: TGTGCCAGCAGCGTACTAGCGGGAGATGAGCAGTTCTTC. Translating it yields CASSVLAGDEQFF. The J gene is TRBJ2-1, the V gene TRBV7-9; 11 bases agree with TRBD2. This CDR3 spans 13 amino acids. CDR1 SEHNR and CDR2 FQNEAQ come from the germline V gene (reference sequence). J was trimmed by 8 bases and V by 5 bases; bases with no gene match: 2.